Presented here are 30 T cell receptor beta chains from one specimen sequenced in a study of cytomegalovirus exposure and HLA in healthy donors. The PCR ran on 60 Vbeta and 13 Jbeta primers. Sequenced by immunoSEQ multiplex PCR; TCRdb stores in-frame clones only, minus some. The data show some 120,000 clones, over 70% seen once. Sequenced sample: PBMCs. These TCRs come from a woman aged 18-29 years in good health and CMV-seronegative.

The chain joins TRBV28 to TRBJ1-5, with TRBD1 as a possible D gene (5 bases). The length of the CDR3 is 12 residues. Germline V gene sequence: CDR1 MDHEN, CDR2 SYDVKM. V lost 11 bases and J lost 6, with 14 bases in between. The CDR3 DNA sequence: TGTGCCGCGTGGGGGGACGGTCAGCCCCAGCATTTT. Translated: CAAWGDGQPQHF.

The CDR3 is CASSRGGAENNEQFF. CDR3 bases: TGTGCCAGCAGCCGAGGGGGGGCCGAAAACAATGAGCAGTTCTTC. The chain employs TRBV4-2 and TRBJ2-1, with D perhaps matching TRBD2 (7 bases). CDR1 and CDR2 (germline): LGHNA, YNFKEQ. There are 15 residues in the CDR3. V lost 4 bases and J lost 5, with 15 bases in between.

The chain has TRBV5-1 and TRBJ2-5, with TRBD2 identical over 7 bases. Germline V gene sequence: CDR1 SGHRS, CDR2 YFSETQ. V gave up 2 bases and J gave up 2 bases; unmatched junction bases: 6. This CDR3 has 15 residues. CDR3 region: CASSFTAGRQETQYF. The DNA for the CDR3 is TGCGCCAGCAGCTTTACAGCGGGGCGGCAAGAGACCCAGTACTTC.

As concerns this clone: The sample holds other DNA sequences that translate to the same CDR3. V gene TRBV30 combines with J gene TRBJ1-1, with 8 bases matching TRBD1. Germline CDR1 is GTSNPN and CDR2 is SVGIG (reference sequence). The CDR3 extends over 13 amino acids. The V segment lost 4 bases and the J segment 2 bases; nucleotides outside the gene matches: 3. The CDR3 coding sequence is TGTGCCTGGATCAGGGGGCTTAACACTGAAGCTTTCTTT. Translating it yields CAWIRGLNTEAFF.

The chain couples TRBV28 to TRBJ2-3, with TRBD2 matching 9 bases. Trimming cost V 8 bases and J 2 bases; bases outside gene matches: 5. Germline values: CDR1 MDHEN, CDR2 SYDVKM. This CDR3 spans 14 amino acids. DNA for the CDR3: TGTGCCAGCGGCGGGGGGGCTTACACAGATACGCAGTATTTT. It specifies CASGGGAYTDTQYF.

The chain uses TRBV9 and TRBJ1-1, with D possibly TRBD1 on 6 matching bases. The length of the CDR3 is 13 residues. Germline CDR1 is SGDLS and CDR2 is YYNGEE. V was shortened by 3 bases and J by 1 base, with 7 bases between the two germline ends. This CDR3 is CASSAQGNTEAFF. The DNA of the CDR3 is TGTGCCAGCAGCGCACAGGGGAACACTGAAGCTTTCTTT.

The rearrangement links TRBV5-1 to TRBJ1-2, with 7 bases lining up with TRBD1. Germline CDR1 SGHRS, CDR2 YFSETQ. This CDR3 is 15 amino acids long. Unmatched junction bases numbered 10, after V lost 5 bases and J lost 3 bases. CDR3: CASRQAGGIYYGYTF. CDR3 nucleotide sequence: TGCGCCAGCAGACAAGCAGGGGGGATATACTATGGCTACACCTTC.

This chain connects TRBV5-1 to TRBJ1-1; D remains unclear. CDR3 size: 14 residues. Germline assignment: CDR1 SGHRS and CDR2 YFSETQ. Trimming shortened V by 2 bases and J by 2 bases, and 10 bases separated the two germline ends. The CDR3 region has the DNA TGCGCCAGCAGCTTACGACAAGATAACACTGAAGCTTTCTTT. It is translated as CASSLRQDNTEAFF.

This clone is a singleton in its sample. The chain recombines TRBV6-5 with TRBJ2-7; no definite D call. The germline V gene encodes CDR1 MNHEY and CDR2 SVGAGI. Trimming left V 6 bases short and J 1 base short, with 16 bases between. The CDR3 extends over 15 amino acids. The CDR3 reads CASSHMGSQSYEQYF. In nucleotides, the CDR3 is TGTGCCAGCAGCCACATGGGCTCCCAATCCTACGAGCAGTACTTC.

The rearrangement uses TRBV5-1 and TRBJ1-6; D is possibly TRBD1 (6 bases). The V end was cut by 4 bases, the J end by 4 bases, with 9 bases between. CDR1 is SGHRS and CDR2 is YFSETQ in the germline V gene. This CDR3 has 14 amino acids. The CDR3 DNA is TGCGCCAGCAGCCCGGGACATTATAATTCACCCCTCCACTTT. Residues: CASSPGHYNSPLHF.

This chain uses TRBV6-5 with TRBJ1-6, with D hard to call. V was clipped by 6 bases and J by 9 bases, with 15 bases between them. The CDR3 length is 14 residues. In germline, CDR1 is MNHEY, CDR2 SVGAGI. CDR3 DNA: TGTGCCAGCAGGGAGGGATACCGCTCTTCACCCCTCCACTTT. Translation: CASREGYRSSPLHF.

This chain joins TRBV19 and TRBJ1-1; weak D call: TRBD1 (6 bases). The CDR3 extends over 14 amino acids. Per the germline V gene, CDR1 is LNHDA and CDR2 is SQIVND (reference sequence). V lost 5 bases and J lost 1, with 11 bases in between. The CDR3 DNA follows: TGTGCCAGTAGTCCCGGGACACCGAACACTGAAGCTTTCTTT. As protein: CASSPGTPNTEAFF.

This clone was recorded once. The V and J genes are TRBV30 and TRBJ1-1; D might be TRBD1 (6 bases). Germline CDR1 and CDR2: GTSNPN and SVGIG (reference sequence). This CDR3 has 14 residues. The V end lost 5 bases, the J end lost 4 bases, and 17 bases lay between the germline ends. The CDR3 bases are TGTGCCTGGGAGAAACGGACAGTAAGCACTGAAGCTTTCTTT. Translating gives CAWEKRTVSTEAFF.

This chain links TRBV9 with TRBJ1-2, with TRBD1 matching over 7 bases. The CDR3 consists of 12 residues. Per the germline V gene, CDR1 is SGDLS and CDR2 is YYNGEE. Germline trimming cut 4 bases from V and 6 bases from J; bases unmatched to any gene: 3. CDR3 region: CASSPTGHGYTF. CDR3 coding DNA: TGTGCCAGCAGCCCGACAGGGCATGGCTACACCTTC.

The gene calls are TRBV30 and TRBJ2-7; TRBD1 matches at 7 bases. The CDR3 spans 12 residues. The trim removed 4 bases at V and 6 bases at J, leaving 6 bases unmatched. Germline CDR1 reads GTSNPN; CDR2 reads SVGIG (reference sequence). The CDR3 spells CAWTRQGGEQYF. The DNA for the CDR3 is TGTGCCTGGACCAGACAGGGCGGCGAGCAGTACTTC.

V usage is TRBV15 and J usage is TRBJ2-4, with D tentatively TRBD1 (6 bases). V was clipped by 1 base and J by 0 bases, with 19 bases between them. The CDR3 is 19 residues long. The V gene's germline CDR1 is LNHNV and CDR2 YYDKDF (reference sequence). This chain's CDR3 is CATSRGRAPGQIAKNIQYF. Written as DNA, the CDR3 is TGTGCCACCAGCAGAGGCCGGGCGCCCGGACAGATAGCCAAAAACATTCAGTACTTC. The full variable domain, with the rest looked up from reference TRBV15 and TRBJ2-4, is DAMVIQNPRYQVTQFGKPVTLSCSQTLNHNVMYWYQQKSSQAPKLLFHYYDKDFNNEADTPDNFQSRRPNTSFCFLDIRSPGLGDTAMYLCATSRGRAPGQIAKNIQYFGAGTRLSVL.

The CDR3 here is CASSLEGQGNRELFF. The CDR3 DNA reads as TGTGCCAGCAGCTTGGAGGGACAGGGTAACAGGGAGCTGTTTTTT. V is TRBV5-4 and J is TRBJ2-2; 9 bases are shared with TRBD1. The CDR3 loop spans 15 amino acids. Germline-derived CDR1 and CDR2 are SGHNT and YYREEE (reference sequence). J lost 9 bases, V lost 0 bases, and 6 bases had no gene match.

The chain employs TRBV30 and TRBJ1-3; D possibly corresponds to TRBD1 (6 bases). The CDR3 covers 15 residues. Germline V gives CDR1 GTSNPN, CDR2 SVGIG (reference sequence). The V and J ends lost 1 base and 2 bases respectively, with 12 bases between them. CDR3 coding DNA: TGTGCCTGGAGTGGCTTTTCAGGGGCTGGAAACACCATATATTTT. It codes for CAWSGFSGAGNTIYF. Full variable domain (rest looked up from reference TRBV30 and TRBJ1-3): SQTIHQWPATLVQPVGSPLSLECTVEGTSNPNLYWYRQAAGRGLQLLFYSVGIGQISSEVPQNLSASRPQDRQFILSSKKLLLSDSGFYLCAWSGFSGAGNTIYFGEGSWLTVV.

The chain is built from TRBV29-1 and TRBJ2-7; 9 bases line up with TRBD2. Losses at the gene ends were 1 base for V and 6 bases for J; bases not matched to a gene: 7. Germline loops: CDR1 SQVTM, CDR2 ANQGSEA. The CDR3 spans 14 residues. The CDR3 bases are TGCAGCGTTGAAGGCTTAGCGGGGGCTGGCGAGCAGTACTTC. Protein: CSVEGLAGAGEQYF.

Turning to this clone: Because it lacks the conserved phenylalanine or tryptophan at the end, this CDR3 is likely a read error. The V gene is TRBV5-6, the J gene TRBJ1-5; TRBD1 matches at 9 bases. The CDR3 covers 19 residues. Germline V gene lookup returns CDR1 SGHDT and CDR2 YYEEEE. Trimming at V came to 3 bases and at J to 5 bases, leaving 18 bases not matched to a gene. CDR3 nucleotide sequence: TGTGCCAGCAGCTATCGCGCTATCGGGACAGGGATATGGGATCAGCCCCAGCATGTT. It encodes CASSYRAIGTGIWDQPQHV.

This rearrangement joins TRBV18 to TRBJ1-3; D is unclear. Trimming left V 3 bases short and J 0 bases short, with 12 bases between. This CDR3 is built from 16 residues. The germline V gene has CDR1 KGHSH and CDR2 LQKENI. The CDR3 is CASSPASGDSGNTIYF. The CDR3 DNA is TGTGCCAGCTCACCTGCCTCCGGGGACTCTGGAAACACCATATATTTT.

This clone was detected only once. The gene calls are TRBV7-2 and TRBJ2-3; D not resolved. This CDR3 spans 12 amino acids. The germline V gene has CDR1 SGHTA and CDR2 FQGNSA. V lost 6 bases and J lost 2, with 6 bases in between. The CDR3 DNA is TGTGCCAGCAGGGTACACACAGATACGCAGTATTTT. This gives the protein CASRVHTDTQYF. The variable domain in full, completed from reference TRBV7-2 and TRBJ2-3, reads GAGVSQSPSNKVTEKGKDVELRCDPISGHTALYWYRQSLGQGLEFLIYFQGNSAPDKSGLPSDRFSAERTGGSVSTLTIQRTQQEDSAVYLCASRVHTDTQYFGPGTRLTVL.

V is TRBV5-1 and J is TRBJ2-3; perhaps TRBD1 as D (5 bases). Germline CDR1 and CDR2: SGHRS and YFSETQ. Trimming took off 3 bases at V and 0 bases at J, with 11 bases between the two ends. This CDR3 comprises 15 residues. DNA for the CDR3: TGCGCCAGCAGCTCCCAGGGTTGGAGCACAGATACGCAGTATTTT. This codes for CASSSQGWSTDTQYF.

The gene calls are TRBV5-1 and TRBJ1-6; 7 nucleotides align to TRBD1. The V gene end was trimmed by 0 bases and the J gene end by 6 bases; junction bases not matched to a gene: 0. The CDR3 is made up of 14 amino acids. Germline V gene data show CDR1 as SGHRS and CDR2 as YFSETQ. CDR3 nucleotides: TGCGCCAGCAGCTTGGGGGACAGTAATTCACCCCTCCACTTT. It codes for CASSLGDSNSPLHF.

This clone was picked up a small number of times. The sample contains more than one DNA sequence encoding this CDR3. The chain couples TRBV7-9 to TRBJ1-1, with D hard to call. Trimming took 3 bases from V and 5 from J, leaving 4 bases between them. The germline V gene encodes CDR1 SEHNR and CDR2 FQNEAQ (reference sequence). The CDR3 is 11 amino acids. CDR3 region: CASSFLTEAFF. For the CDR3, the DNA is TGTGCCAGCAGCTTTCTGACTGAAGCTTTCTTT.

This clone has just a few counts. V is TRBV6-1 and J is TRBJ1-5, with 7 nucleotides matching TRBD1. From germline, CDR1 is MNHNS and CDR2 SASEGT. The CDR3 spans 14 residues. V lost 10 bases, J lost 3 bases, and 9 bases stayed unmatched. CDR3 DNA sequence: TGTGCCACCGACAGGGTACTGACCAATCAGCCCCAGCATTTT. Its translation: CATDRVLTNQPQHF.

The chain links TRBV5-4 to TRBJ2-7; tentatively, D is TRBD2 (5 bases). The germline V gene encodes CDR1 SGHNT and CDR2 YYREEE (reference sequence). Trimming cost V 6 bases and J 2 bases, with 18 bases left between them. CDR3 size: 15 residues. The CDR3 here is CASNTGGVGAYEQYF. The CDR3 DNA follows: TGTGCCAGCAACACTGGAGGAGTCGGAGCCTACGAGCAGTACTTC.

In its sample, this clone was seen a few times. The rearrangement joins TRBV6-5 to TRBJ2-2; no clear D. Trimming left V 6 bases short and J 5 bases short, with 16 bases between. Germline loops: CDR1 MNHEY, CDR2 SVGAGI. This CDR3 has 15 amino acids. The CDR3 region has the DNA TGTGCCAGCAGCTCAAGACACAGTTGGACCGGGGAGCTGTTTTTT. Encoded protein: CASSSRHSWTGELFF.

This chain joins TRBV6-5 and TRBJ1-2; D not certain. This CDR3 comprises 13 residues. The V end lost 0 bases, the J end lost 8 bases, and 10 bases lay between the germline ends. CDR1 and CDR2 from the germline V gene are MNHEY and SVGAGI. CDR3 nucleotides: TGTGCCAGCAGTTACTCCACATATCGAGGCTACACCTTC. Its protein is CASSYSTYRGYTF.

This chain joins TRBV5-1 and TRBJ2-5; no firm D call. Between the trimmed V and J ends, which lost 7 bases and 4 bases, there was a span of 14 bases. The CDR3 spans 13 residues. Germline loops: CDR1 SGHRS, CDR2 YFSETQ. The DNA for the CDR3 is TGCGCCAGCTCTTCAGGCTCCCGAGAGACCCAGTACTTC. The encoded protein is CASSSGSRETQYF.